This T cell receptor (beta chain) was recorded in a study of cytomegalovirus exposure and HLA in healthy donors. This clone was seen only a few times. V lost 3 bases to trimming and J lost 7 bases, with 10 bases between them. Germline-derived CDR1 and CDR2 are SGHAT and FQNNGV. This CDR3 spans 14 amino acids. PCR involved 60 Vbeta and 13 Jbeta primers. Profiled with immunoSEQ multiplex PCR; TCRdb holds only in-frame clones, not every one. The sample includes more than 130,000 clones, approximately 70% of them seen just once. The chain is built from TRBV11-2 and TRBJ1-6; D might be TRBD1 (6 bases). The receptor comes from a human donor in good health. What was sequenced was PBMCs. CDR3 bases: TGTGCCAGCAGCTTGAACAGGGTGAATTCACCCCTCCACTTT. Protein product: CASSLNRVNSPLHF.